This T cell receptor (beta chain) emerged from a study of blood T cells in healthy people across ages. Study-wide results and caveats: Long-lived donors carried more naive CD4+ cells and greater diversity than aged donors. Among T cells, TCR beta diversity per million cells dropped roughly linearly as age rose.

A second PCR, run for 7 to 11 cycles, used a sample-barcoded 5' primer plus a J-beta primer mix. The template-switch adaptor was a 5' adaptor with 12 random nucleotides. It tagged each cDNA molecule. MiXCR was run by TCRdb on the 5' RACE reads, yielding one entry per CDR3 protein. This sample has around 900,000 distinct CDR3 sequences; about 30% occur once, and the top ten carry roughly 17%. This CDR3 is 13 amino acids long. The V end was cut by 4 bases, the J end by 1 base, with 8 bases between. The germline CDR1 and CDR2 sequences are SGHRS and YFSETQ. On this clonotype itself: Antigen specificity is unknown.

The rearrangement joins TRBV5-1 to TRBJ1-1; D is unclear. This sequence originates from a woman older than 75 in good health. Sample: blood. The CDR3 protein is CASSTDGNTEAFF. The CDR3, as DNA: TGCGCCAGCAGCACGGACGGGAACACTGAAGCTTTCTTT.